The 7 T cell receptor beta chains in this list originate from one sample, sequenced in a study of Tregs in tolerant kidney transplant recipients. Related graft donors supplied nonmyeloablative bone marrow transplants, and mixed chimerism was transient. Repertoires were generated with immunoSEQ multiplex PCR, while TCRdb's copy carries only in-frame clones and drops some. This sample's clone table lists over 900 clones. The specimen comprised CD4+ T cells from blood (PBMCs), sampled roughly 14 months after the transplant. These receptors all stem from a human patient who received a combined kidney and bone marrow transplant. Some T cells may trace back to the graft donor.

For this clone: The CDR3 end lies 3 residues beyond the end of the read and is filled in from the germline J gene. The chain recombines TRBV7-8 with TRBJ1-4, with D perhaps TRBD1 (5 bases). The germline gives CDR1 SGHVS, CDR2 FQNEAQ. Trimming took 2 bases from V and 8 from J, leaving 18 bases between them. The CDR3 has 16 amino acids. Partial CDR3 DNA: TGTGCCAGCAGCTTATATATGTCAGGGTTAGGCGAAAAA. This encodes CASSLYMSGLGEK. The complete CDR3 sequence is CASSLYMSGLGEKLFF.

This clone ranks as medium-sized in terms of frequency. Read sequence stops 3 residues before the CDR3 end, and the germline J gene provides the missing end. The chain recombines TRBV5-6 with TRBJ2-7, with 7 nucleotides matching TRBD1. The CDR3 runs 14 residues. V lost 4 bases to trimming and J lost 5 bases; unmatched junction nucleotides: 9. CDR1 SGHDT and CDR2 YYEEEE come from the germline V gene. This CDR3 is CASSEGQIPHEQYF. Partial CDR3 DNA: TGTGCCAGCAGCGAGGGACAGATTCCCCACGAG.

This clone registers medium-sized by frequency. The read halts 3 residues ahead of the CDR3 end, with the missing end drawn from the germline J gene. The V gene is TRBV12-3 or TRBV12-4, the J gene TRBJ1-2; D is perhaps TRBD1 (6 bases). V lost 0 bases and J lost 6, with 11 bases in between. This CDR3 is 14 amino acids long. CDR3 DNA (partial): TGTGCCAGCAGTTTAGCGCTGGGGGCGGATGGC. Its translation: CASSLALGADG. From start to end, the CDR3 is CASSLALGADGYTF.

Note on this clone: With the read ending 3 residues before the CDR3 end, the germline J gene is used to fill in that end. The chain recombines TRBV30 with TRBJ1-3, with 8 bases aligning to TRBD1. Germline loops: CDR1 GTSNPN, CDR2 SVGIG (reference sequence). After removal of 1 base from V and 7 bases from J, the junction contained 0 bases not matched to a gene. The CDR3 contains 12 residues. The sequenced part of the CDR3 DNA is TGTGCCTGGAGTGCAGGGGGCAACACC. It translates to CAWSAGGNT. The full CDR3 protein reads CAWSAGGNTIYF.

This clone is identified as medium-sized from frequency. The read ends 3 residues early relative to the CDR3; the germline J gene fills the gap. The J gene is TRBJ1-2, the V gene TRBV13; D unresolved. The germline gives CDR1 PRHDT, CDR2 FYEKMQ (reference sequence). This CDR3 comprises 16 residues. The CDR3 DNA, read in part, is TGTGCCAGCAGGATTCGGGGAGGGAACCCTTTCAAAGGC. Residues: CASRIRGGNPFKG. The CDR3 in its entirety is CASRIRGGNPFKGYTF.

On this clone itself: The read ends 3 residues early relative to the CDR3; the germline J gene fills the gap. This chain connects TRBV9 to TRBJ2-5, with D perhaps matching TRBD1 (5 bases). Germline V lookup: CDR1 SGDLS, CDR2 YYNGEE. The V and J ends lost 3 bases and 2 bases respectively, with 14 bases between them. This CDR3 contains 15 residues. The CDR3 bases that were read are TGTGCCAGCAGCGCCACCGGCGCAGGGCAAGAGACC. Residues: CASSATGAGQET. The whole CDR3 is CASSATGAGQETQYF.

A remark on this clone: The read ends 3 residues shy of where the CDR3 ends; the end is completed using the germline J gene. The chain uses TRBV12-3 or TRBV12-4 and TRBJ2-5; no firm D call. The length of the CDR3 is 13 residues. The ends were cut back, 6 bases at V and 7 bases at J, with 15 bases in the middle. The CDR3 spells CASSLGLKGTQYF. Partial CDR3 DNA: TGTGCCAGCAGCCTCGGATTAAAGGGGACC.